Its frequency marks the clone carrying this T cell receptor (beta chain) as medium-sized. Its target is not known. This entry comes from a study of T cell clusters in autoimmune cytopenias. Looking at the study overall: A median of roughly 53,000 TRB reads per sample yielded a median around 2,500 distinct clonotypes.

Regarding the study as a whole: TRB repertoire shifts in secondary cytopenia and chronic lymphocytic leukemia mostly reflected lymphoma, not autoimmunity. Primary autoimmune cytopenia patients seemingly lacked the physiological T cell clusters found in healthy donors. Comparing secondary cytopenia with chronic lymphocytic leukemia showed no cluster-lack signature, apparently masked by lymphoma repertoire.

The CDR3 loop spans 15 amino acids. The germline V gene encodes CDR1 GTSNPN and CDR2 SVGIG (reference sequence). One tube held mixed TRB-A and TRB-B primer pools for touch-down PCR. TCRdb reworked the multiplex PCR reads into one entry per CDR3 protein, no DNA. This specimen shows approximately 6,600 distinct CDR3 sequences; the ten leading clones hold around 5%. TRB amplification used roughly 250 ng of peripheral blood genomic DNA. The TCR originated in a human donor with an autoimmune cytopenia or autoimmune hepatitis (not recorded which). V is TRBV30 and J is TRBJ1-2; TCRdb selects TRBD1, and the lack of DNA leaves this call unchecked. The sequenced material came from peripheral blood. The CDR3 here is CAWSVGTGGSYGYTF.